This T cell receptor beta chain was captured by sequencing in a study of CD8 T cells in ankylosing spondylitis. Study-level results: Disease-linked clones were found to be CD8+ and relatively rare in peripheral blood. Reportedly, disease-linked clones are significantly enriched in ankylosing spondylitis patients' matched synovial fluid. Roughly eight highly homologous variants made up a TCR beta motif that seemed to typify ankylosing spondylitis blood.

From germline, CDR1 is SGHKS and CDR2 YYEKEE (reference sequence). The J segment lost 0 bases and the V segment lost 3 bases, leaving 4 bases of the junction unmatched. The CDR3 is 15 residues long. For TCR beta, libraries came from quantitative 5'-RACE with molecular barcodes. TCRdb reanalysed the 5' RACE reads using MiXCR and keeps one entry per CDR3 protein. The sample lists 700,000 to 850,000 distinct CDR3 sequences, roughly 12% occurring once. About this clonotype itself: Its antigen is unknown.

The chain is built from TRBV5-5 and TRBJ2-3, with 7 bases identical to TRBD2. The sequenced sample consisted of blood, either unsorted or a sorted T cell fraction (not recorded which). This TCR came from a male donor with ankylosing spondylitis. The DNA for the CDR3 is TGTGCCAGCAGCTCGCCGCGGGAGAGCACAGATACGCAGTATTTT. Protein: CASSSPRESTDTQYF.